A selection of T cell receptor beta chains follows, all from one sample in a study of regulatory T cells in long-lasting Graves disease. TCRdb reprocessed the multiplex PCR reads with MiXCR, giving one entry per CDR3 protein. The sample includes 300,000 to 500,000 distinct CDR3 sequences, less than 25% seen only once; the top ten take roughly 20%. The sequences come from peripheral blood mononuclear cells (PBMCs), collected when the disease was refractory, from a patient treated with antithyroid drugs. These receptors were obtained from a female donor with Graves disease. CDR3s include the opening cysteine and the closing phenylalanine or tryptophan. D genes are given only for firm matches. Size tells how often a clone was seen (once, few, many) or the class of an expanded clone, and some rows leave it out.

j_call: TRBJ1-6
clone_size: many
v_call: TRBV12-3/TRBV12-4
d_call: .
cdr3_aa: CASSAPGSISPLHF
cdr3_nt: TGTGCCAGCAGTGCCCCGGGATCCATTTCACCCCTCCACTTT

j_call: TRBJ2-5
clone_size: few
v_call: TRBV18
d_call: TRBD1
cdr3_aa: CASSPERTGSTQETQYF
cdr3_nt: TGTGCCAGCTCACCCGAACGGACAGGGAGTACGCAAGAGACCCAGTACTTC

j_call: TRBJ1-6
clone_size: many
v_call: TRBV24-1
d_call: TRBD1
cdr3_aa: CATKRDRGTYNSPLHF
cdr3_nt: TGTGCCACCAAACGGGACAGGGGCACCTATAATTCACCCCTCCACTTT

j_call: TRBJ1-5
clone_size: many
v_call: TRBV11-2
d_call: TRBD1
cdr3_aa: CASSAIGTVRNQPQHF
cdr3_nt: TGTGCCAGCAGCGCCATAGGGACAGTCCGCAATCAGCCCCAGCATTTT

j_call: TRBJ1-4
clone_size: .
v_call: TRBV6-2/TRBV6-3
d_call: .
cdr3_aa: CASSYSSATNEKLFF
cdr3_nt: TGTGCCAGCAGTTACAGCAGTGCAACTAATGAAAAACTGTTTTTT

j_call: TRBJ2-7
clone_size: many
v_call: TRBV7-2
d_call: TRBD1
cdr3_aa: CASSSQGLDEQYF
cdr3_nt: TGTGCCAGCAGCTCACAGGGGTTAGACGAGCAGTACTTC

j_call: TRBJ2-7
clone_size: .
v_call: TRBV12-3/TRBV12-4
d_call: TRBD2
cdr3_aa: CASSHTGTSSEQYF
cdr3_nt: TGTGCCAGCAGTCACACCGGGACTAGCAGCGAGCAGTACTTC

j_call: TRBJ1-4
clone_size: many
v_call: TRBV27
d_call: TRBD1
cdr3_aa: CAIQDRDAEKLFF
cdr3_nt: TGTGCCATTCAGGACAGGGATGCCGAAAAACTGTTTTTT

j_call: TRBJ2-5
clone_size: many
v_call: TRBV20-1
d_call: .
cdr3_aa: CSATPGASAIQETQYF
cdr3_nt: TGCAGTGCCACCCCCGGGGCTAGCGCTATTCAAGAGACCCAGTACTTC

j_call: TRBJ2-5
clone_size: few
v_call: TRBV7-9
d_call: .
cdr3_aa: CASSPQRRSSWETQYF
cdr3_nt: TGTGCCAGCAGCCCCCAACGTAGGTCCTCATGGGAGACCCAGTACTTC

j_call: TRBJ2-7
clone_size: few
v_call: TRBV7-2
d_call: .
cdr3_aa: CASRFVGEQYF
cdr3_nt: TGTGCCAGCAGATTCGTGGGCGAGCAGTACTTC

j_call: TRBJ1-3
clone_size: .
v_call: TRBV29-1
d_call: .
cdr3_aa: CSVPGGQRRGNTIYF
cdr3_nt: TGCAGCGTTCCCGGTGGGCAGCGGCGTGGAAACACCATATATTTT

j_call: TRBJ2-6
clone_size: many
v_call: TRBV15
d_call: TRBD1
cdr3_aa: CATSGDSQSSGANVLTF
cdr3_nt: TGTGCCACCTCTGGGGACAGTCAGAGCTCTGGGGCCAACGTCCTGACTTTC

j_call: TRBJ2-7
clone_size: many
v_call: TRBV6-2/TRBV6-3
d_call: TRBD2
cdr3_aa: CATTREGTYEQYF
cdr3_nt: TGTGCCACCACCAGGGAGGGAACCTACGAGCAGTACTTC

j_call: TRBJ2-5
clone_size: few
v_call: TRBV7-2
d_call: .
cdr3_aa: CASSLVVGGRETQYF
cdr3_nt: TGTGCCAGCAGCTTAGTAGTCGGGGGGCGCGAGACCCAGTACTTC

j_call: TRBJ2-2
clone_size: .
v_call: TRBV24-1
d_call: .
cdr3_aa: CATSDFSAGPNTGELFF
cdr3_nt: TGTGCCACCAGTGATTTTTCGGCAGGGCCCAACACCGGGGAGCTGTTTTTT